The TCR beta chain described here comes from a study of T cells in Graves' hyperthyroidism and ophthalmopathy (dated by TCRdb to about 2019). General notes on the study: Peripheral blood was sampled at the time of initial diagnosis, prior to any treatment. To identify distinguishing TCR V-J signatures, a discovery cohort of some 100 patients was used, comprising fewer than 45 with Graves' ophthalmopathy and some 60 with stable Graves' hyperthyroidism. Whether ophthalmopathy could be predicted prospectively was tested in an independent validation cohort made up of 18 to 20 hyperthyroidism patients plus 17 patients who later progressed to ophthalmopathy. The roughly 90 discovery patients were divided at random into training and test sets in a 7:3 ratio. The study also compared thyroid tissue and blood T-cell repertoires from roughly six Graves' hyperthyroidism patients. Once sampling was done, hyperthyroidism patients were given methimazole at a starting dose of 30 mg daily, whereas ophthalmopathy patients were given high-dose intravenous methylprednisolone. The paper reports TCR Vbeta CDR3 sequencing of about 140 peripheral blood samples: around 45 ophthalmopathy, around 80 hyperthyroidism and approximately 17 progressor patients.

This clonotype was recorded many times. Its antigen has not been determined. The sample holds no much larger clone one base away, and base qualities are not on file. Hyperthyroidism patients were newly diagnosed, had a disease duration of under 2 months, and were aged 18 to 65 years. The study excluded patients with uncontrolled infections, other autoimmune diseases, pregnancy or lactation. Diagnoses were established on the basis of clinical symptoms, serum thyroxine and TRAb, thyroid ultrasound, and orbital computed tomography. For progressor patients, blood was drawn at the first diagnosis of hyperthyroidism, before any ophthalmopathy symptoms had appeared. Ficoll-Paque density gradient centrifugation was used to isolate PBMCs from about 9.4 ml of fresh peripheral blood. Progressor patients were initially diagnosed with Graves' hyperthyroidism and developed ophthalmopathy during follow-up. Total RNA was extracted using Trizol reagent, and RNA quality was assessed on an Agilent 2100 Bioanalyzer.

V is pared back by 8 bases and J by 3 bases, with 11 bases lying between the germline termini. The CDR3 has 12 amino acids, counting the end cysteine and phenylalanine. Kept here is only the CDR3 DNA, which spans 36 bases and is read in frame from base 1. Beyond this particular receptor, the publication reports: Most expanded thyroid clonotypes (frequency above 0.001) were also detected in blood, a finding suggesting that blood repertoires may reflect thyroid immune responses. Sample size was not statistically predetermined, and blinding of investigators to group allocation was not performed. In validation, the model predicted progression to ophthalmopathy with around 71% sensitivity and approximately 72% specificity, a median of 6.5 months before onset. A 13 V-J signature model separated ophthalmopathy from stable hyperthyroidism, with nearly 90% sensitivity and 81.08% specificity in cross-validation and 80%/75% in testing.

TCR beta CDR3 regions were amplified from RNA transcripts. For the first round of RT-PCR on the TCR CDR3, the HTBI primer set was used together with the Qiagen OneStep RT-PCR kit. Libraries were constructed in a second round of multiplex PCR, after which size selection and purification were carried out. Sequencing of the libraries was done on an Illumina HiSeq2000 using paired-end 100 bp reads. The published analysis was carried out like this. SOAPnuke was used to process the raw data, with reads discarded if the reads contained adapters or uncalled bases, had a mean Phred below 15, or lacked an exact constant-primer or identifier match. COPE v1.2.5 was used to merge the high-quality paired reads, and each unique nucleotide sequence was defined as a clonotype. MiTCR v1.1 was used to align the clonotypes against IMGT TRBV, TRBD and TRBJ reference segments. The analysis was restricted to V-J combinations with a frequency above 0.0001, which together covered just over 98% of the repertoires. A TCS score was defined as the ratio of F50 (clonal expansion) to E x V (chaos), with BLOSUM62-based TCRdist applied between CDR3 peptides within each V-J. Welch's t-statistics and random forest reduced 514 V-J features to roughly 13, which were used in a naive Bayes classifier (R e1071). TCRdb reran the public reads through fastp at Q25 and MiXCR, keeping productive beta chains. CDR3 protein sequences are deduplicated, and each keeps its most common genes and DNA. TCRdb, not the original authors, processed these V and J calls. The sample table shows approximately 370,000 distinct CDR3 sequences, and about 15% are seen once. Together, the top ten hold 34% of the sample.

The sequence was collected from a woman between 25 and 40 years old with Graves' hyperthyroidism that later progressed to Graves' ophthalmopathy. Sequencing was done on a sample of blood. Recombination joined TRBV12-3 or TRBV12-4 with TRBJ2-7, with a weak D call of TRBD1 (5 bases match). The CDR3 region has the sequence CASSFQGYEQYF. At the DNA level, the sequence is TGTGCCAGCTCATTTCAGGGCTACGAGCAGTACTTC.